Shown below are 32 T cell receptor beta chains from a single sample sequenced in a study of T cells after yellow fever vaccination. TCRdb re-analysed the 5' RACE reads in MiXCR, keeping a single row per CDR3 protein. The data hold a few hundred thousand distinct CDR3 sequences, with 8.7% observed a single time. Here the sequenced sample was PBMCs, taken on the day of the first yellow fever vaccination. Every receptor here comes from a young man who received the YFV17D yellow fever vaccine.

The sample holds a few counts of this clonotype. This chain links TRBV10-2 with TRBJ2-7; D is unresolved. Trimming shortened V by 7 bases and J by 1 base, and 5 bases separated the two germline ends. CDR1 and CDR2 (germline): WSHSY, SAAADI. The CDR3 spans 11 residues. The CDR3 DNA reads as TGCGCCAGCACCGATTCCTACGAGCAGTACTTC. Its protein is CASTDSYEQYF.

The J gene is TRBJ1-1, the V gene TRBV3-1; 10 bases are a match to TRBD1. Germline CDR1 and CDR2: LGHDT and YNNKEL (reference sequence). The CDR3 contains 15 residues. V trimming: 1 base; J trimming: 7 bases; junction bases outside the gene matches: 6. In DNA, the CDR3 is TGTGCCAGCAGCCAAGGTTGGACAGGGGGGTTTGAAGCTTTCTTT. This sequence encodes CASSQGWTGGFEAFF.

The table lists this clonotype with many counts. V gene TRBV4-2 combines with J gene TRBJ2-1, with D possibly called TRBD1 or TRBD2 (5 bases each). In germline, CDR1 is LGHNA, CDR2 YNFKEQ. This CDR3 region has 14 residues. The ends were cut back, 1 base at V and 8 bases at J, with 12 bases in the middle. In DNA form, the CDR3 reads TGTGCCAGCAGCCAAGGAGGGGACGGCGATGAGCAGTTCTTC. Its protein product is CASSQGGDGDEQFF.

This chain uses TRBV6-2 or TRBV6-3 with TRBJ2-1; D is ambiguous. From germline, CDR1 is MNHEY and CDR2 SVGEGT. CDR3 length equals 11 residues. V was pared by 6 bases and J by 8 bases, with 8 bases between. In DNA form, the CDR3 reads TGTGCCAGCAGATGGGTGGATGAGCAGTTCTTC. Protein product: CASRWVDEQFF.

The chain carries TRBV7-6 and TRBJ1-5, with no clear D. Germline CDR1 SGHVS, CDR2 FNYEAQ. The CDR3 extends over 15 amino acids. V was pared by 4 bases and J by 2 bases, with 12 bases between. CDR3 in amino acids: CASSSNAGGNQPQHF. The DNA for the CDR3 is TGTGCCAGCAGCTCAAACGCGGGTGGCAATCAGCCCCAGCATTTT.

The chain employs TRBV9 and TRBJ1-4, with a tentative D call TRBD1 (5 bases). CDR3 length equals 13 residues. Germline loops: CDR1 SGDLS, CDR2 YYNGEE. The V end was cut by 0 bases, the J end by 14 bases, with 14 bases between. The CDR3 loop reads CASSVDGTGALFF. In nucleotides, the CDR3 is TGTGCCAGCAGCGTAGACGGGACCGGAGCTCTGTTTTTT.

The chain recombines TRBV11-1 with TRBJ1-2, with TRBD1 matching over 7 bases. From germline, CDR1 is SGHAT and CDR2 FQDESV (reference sequence). V was pared by 4 bases and J by 4 bases, with 6 bases of the junction left unmatched. This CDR3 contains 14 residues. The CDR3 nucleotides read TGTGCCAGCAGCTCCACAGGGGTTGCCTATGGCTACACCTTC. It yields the protein CASSSTGVAYGYTF.

This clonotype was seen only a few times. The chain couples TRBV5-4 to TRBJ2-2; 11 bases match TRBD2. The CDR3 spans 15 residues. J was trimmed by 6 bases and V by 2 bases; bases with no gene match: 3. Germline-derived CDR1 and CDR2 are SGHNT and YYREEE (reference sequence). CDR3 sequence: CASSLLAGDPGELFF. The CDR3 bases are TGTGCCAGCAGCTTACTAGCGGGGGATCCCGGGGAGCTGTTTTTT. The full variable domain, completed using reference TRBV5-4 and TRBJ2-2, is ETGVTQSPTHLIKTRGQQVTLRCSSQSGHNTVSWYQQALGQGPQFIFQYYREEENGRGNFPPRFSGLQFPNYSSELNVNALELDDSALYLCASSLLAGDPGELFFGEGSRLTVL.

The gene calls are TRBV6-1 and TRBJ2-7; weak D call: TRBD2 (5 bases). The CDR3 extends over 14 amino acids. Between the trimmed V and J ends, which lost 7 bases and 2 bases, there was a span of 15 bases. The germline V gene has CDR1 MNHNS and CDR2 SASEGT. The CDR3 nucleotides are TGTGCCAGCACCCCCACGGGGAGAGCCTACGAGCAGTACTTC. As protein: CASTPTGRAYEQYF.

The chain couples TRBV29-1 to TRBJ1-1, with TRBD1 identical over 8 bases. This CDR3 is 15 amino acids long. The junction had 13 bases not matched to a gene; V was cut back by 4 bases and J by 6 bases. Germline V CDR1 and CDR2: SQVTM, ANQGSEA. The CDR3 loop reads CSVVGDRGIRAEAFF. DNA for the CDR3: TGCAGCGTTGTTGGTGACAGGGGAATACGGGCTGAAGCTTTCTTT.

This clonotype was seen ten or more times. DNA for the CDR3: TGTGCTAGTGGTACAACCGGAGGTGGGCATGAGCAGTTCTTC. Translated: CASGTTGGGHEQFF. The chain joins TRBV12-5 to TRBJ2-1; D perhaps matches TRBD2 (5 bases). Germline assignment: CDR1 LGHNT and CDR2 FRNRAP. The CDR3 length is 14 residues. The V gene lost 5 bases and the J gene lost 8 bases, with 16 bases spanning the gap. The full variable domain, rest sourced from reference TRBV12-5 and TRBJ2-1, is DARVTQTPRHKVTEMGQEVTMRCQPILGHNTVFWYRQTMMQGLELLAYFRNRAPLDDSGMPKDRFSAEMPDATLATLKIQPSEPRDSAVYFCASGTTGGGHEQFFGPGTRLTVL.

This clonotype was observed at least ten times. The chain combines TRBV11-2 with TRBJ2-3; D possibly corresponds to TRBD2 (6 bases). This CDR3 spans 15 amino acids. The V gene's germline CDR1 is SGHAT and CDR2 FQNNGV. Trimming shortened V by 2 bases and J by 4 bases, and 13 bases separated the two germline ends. The CDR3 DNA follows: TGTGCCAGCAGCTTACTTGCGGGGTCTTCAGATACGCAGTATTTT. The encoded protein is CASSLLAGSSDTQYF. Variable domain in full (rest from reference TRBV11-2 and TRBJ2-3): EAGVAQSPRYKIIEKRQSVAFWCNPISGHATLYWYQQILGQGPKLLIQFQNNGVVDDSQLPKDRFSAERLKGVDSTLKIQPAKLEDSAVYLCASSLLAGSSDTQYFGPGTRLTVL.

In this sample, this clonotype turned up a few times. The chain recombines TRBV20-1 with TRBJ2-7; 7 bases are shared with TRBD1. Germline-derived CDR1 and CDR2 are DFQATT and SNEGSKA (reference sequence). The CDR3 loop spans 16 amino acids. After removal of 0 bases from V and 1 base from J, the junction contained 9 bases not matched to a gene. CDR3 coding DNA: TGCAGTGCTAGAGATCTGGCAGGGGGTAAATCCTACGAGCAGTACTTC. Translated, it gives CSARDLAGGKSYEQYF.

This chain joins TRBV14 and TRBJ1-4; D is unclear. V lost 1 base and J 8 bases, leaving 14 bases between the germline ends. The CDR3 extends over 15 amino acids. CDR1 SGHDN and CDR2 FVKESK come from the germline V gene. CDR3 region: CASSQVGGRGEKLFF. CDR3 DNA: TGTGCCAGCAGCCAAGTCGGTGGGAGAGGGGAAAAACTGTTTTTT.

This clonotype has more than one count but fewer than ten. The chain uses TRBV6-1 and TRBJ1-2; 11 bases agree with TRBD1. The J segment lost 5 bases and the V segment lost 8 bases, leaving 1 base of the junction unmatched. CDR1 and CDR2 from the germline V gene are MNHNS and SASEGT. CDR3 size: 12 residues. CDR3 sequence reads: CASGDRGYGYTF. The CDR3 DNA reads TGTGCCAGCGGGGACAGGGGGTATGGCTACACCTTC.

This clonotype was found a few times. This chain links TRBV18 with TRBJ2-7; D possibly corresponds to TRBD1 (6 bases). Between the trimmed V and J ends, which lost 4 bases and 3 bases, there was a span of 13 bases. CDR1 and CDR2 (germline): KGHSH, LQKENI. CDR3 length equals 14 residues. CDR3 nucleotides: TGTGCCAGCTCACTGCTTACAGGGAACTACGAGCAGTACTTC. Translated, it gives CASSLLTGNYEQYF.

This clonotype was found a few times. The J gene is TRBJ2-2, the V gene TRBV11-3; D unclear. CDR1 SGHNT and CDR2 YENEEA come from the germline V gene. CDR3 length equals 14 residues. V lost 1 base and J 6 bases, leaving 9 bases between the germline ends. CDR3 in DNA: TGTGCCAGCAGCTTAGGTGCACCCCCCGGGGAGCTGTTTTTT. Translated, it gives CASSLGAPPGELFF.

This clonotype was counted a few times. V is TRBV5-1 and J is TRBJ2-5; D gene unclear. The CDR3 is 13 amino acids. Germline V gives CDR1 SGHRS, CDR2 YFSETQ. V was pared by 2 bases and J by 3 bases, with 8 bases between. CDR3 sequence: CASSFVAEETQYF. CDR3 nucleotide sequence: TGCGCCAGCAGCTTCGTGGCAGAAGAGACCCAGTACTTC.

J is TRBJ1-5 and V is TRBV7-9; D may be TRBD1 (5 bases). This CDR3 spans 15 amino acids. CDR1 is SEHNR, CDR2 FQNEAQ, per germline (reference sequence). Trimming pared 5 bases from V and 2 bases from J, leaving 13 bases between. This chain's CDR3 is CASSAGTFGNQPQHF. The CDR3 DNA follows: TGTGCCAGCAGCGCTGGGACCTTCGGCAATCAGCCCCAGCATTTT.

The chain joins TRBV5-1 to TRBJ1-4; TRBD1 aligns across 7 bases. Germline V gives CDR1 SGHRS, CDR2 YFSETQ. The CDR3 is 14 amino acids. V shed 4 bases, J shed 8 bases, and the junction held 8 bases outside the gene matches. DNA for the CDR3: TGCGCCAGCAGCCGCGGGCAGGGGGGCGAAAAACTGTTTTTT. Its protein product is CASSRGQGGEKLFF.

CDR3 loop: CASSQARQGGGYTF. The CDR3 DNA is TGTGCCAGCAGCCAAGCCCGACAGGGCGGAGGCTACACCTTC. J is TRBJ1-2 and V is TRBV14; 7 positions agree with TRBD1. Germline CDR1 reads SGHDN; CDR2 reads FVKESK. The CDR3 loop spans 14 amino acids. J lost 8 bases, V lost 1 base, and 7 bases had no gene match.

This clonotype was seen ten or more times. The chain couples TRBV4-2 to TRBJ2-2; D is perhaps TRBD1 or TRBD2 (6 bases each). V was cut by 6 bases and J by 5 bases, with 16 bases left in between. In germline, CDR1 is LGHNA, CDR2 YNFKEQ. This CDR3 region has 15 residues. CDR3 sequence: CASRLLQGGTGELFF. As DNA, the CDR3 is TGTGCCAGCAGACTACTACAGGGAGGTACCGGGGAGCTGTTTTTT.

V and J are TRBV5-1 and TRBJ1-5; 8 nucleotides agree with TRBD1. CDR1 is SGHRS and CDR2 is YFSETQ in the germline V gene. J gave up 1 base and V 4 bases, and 7 bases lay outside the gene matches. CDR3 length equals 16 residues. CDR3 sequence: CASSPGTGLSNQPQHF. CDR3 in DNA: TGCGCCAGCAGCCCCGGGACAGGACTGAGCAATCAGCCCCAGCATTTT.

V usage is TRBV9 and J usage is TRBJ1-1; D is unresolved. The ends were cut back, 8 bases at V and 2 bases at J, with 13 bases in the middle. The CDR3 runs 13 residues. Germline-derived CDR1 and CDR2 are SGDLS and YYNGEE. The DNA of the CDR3 is TGTGCCAGTAATATCGAGGGCAACACTGAAGCTTTCTTT. Amino acids: CASNIEGNTEAFF.

The chain combines TRBV7-2 with TRBJ2-1, with D tentatively TRBD1 (6 bases). CDR1 and CDR2 from the germline V gene are SGHTA and FQGNSA. Trimming pared 2 bases from V and 0 bases from J, leaving 11 bases between. This CDR3 comprises 16 residues. The DNA of the CDR3 is TGTGCCAGCAGCTTATCTCAGGGGAGCTCCTACAATGAGCAGTTCTTC. As protein: CASSLSQGSSYNEQFF. The whole variable domain, remainder taken from reference TRBV7-2 and TRBJ2-1, is GAGVSQSPSNKVTEKGKDVELRCDPISGHTALYWYRQSLGQGLEFLIYFQGNSAPDKSGLPSDRFSAERTGGSVSTLTIQRTQQEDSAVYLCASSLSQGSSYNEQFFGPGTRLTVL.

The V call is TRBV27, the J call TRBJ1-5; 7 nucleotides line up with TRBD1. The CDR3 loop spans 15 amino acids. V dropped 3 bases and J dropped 4; count of bases not matched to a gene: 6. Germline CDR1 and CDR2: MNHEY and SMNVEV (reference sequence). This chain's CDR3 is CASSFTPTGNQPQHF. The CDR3, as DNA: TGTGCCAGCAGTTTCACGCCGACAGGGAATCAGCCCCAGCATTTT.

V usage is TRBV27 and J usage is TRBJ1-6; maybe TRBD1 (6 bases). The germline V and J ends were trimmed by 6 bases and 13 bases, with 19 bases remaining between them. Germline V gene lookup returns CDR1 MNHEY and CDR2 SMNVEV (reference sequence). The length of the CDR3 is 14 residues. CDR3 DNA sequence: TGTGCCAGCAGGGCCCAGCAGGGGTGGTTCCCCCTCCACTTT. It encodes CASRAQQGWFPLHF.

This chain connects TRBV29-1 to TRBJ2-1; D is possibly TRBD2 (5 bases). Trimming removed 7 bases at V and 10 bases at J, with 11 bases between. This CDR3 region has 10 residues. Per germline, CDR1 SQVTM and CDR2 ANQGSEA. The chain's CDR3 is CSAEGGEQFF. The CDR3 DNA sequence: TGCAGCGCCGAGGGTGGAGAGCAGTTCTTC.

The rearrangement links TRBV4-1 to TRBJ1-5, with TRBD1 as a possible D gene (5 bases). Germline V gene sequence: CDR1 MGHRA, CDR2 YSYEKL. The length of the CDR3 is 16 residues. V dropped 2 bases and J dropped 5 bases, with 16 bases sitting between them. CDR3 sequence reads: CASSQTGEGGYQPQHF. As DNA, the CDR3 is TGCGCCAGCAGCCAAACGGGGGAGGGTGGTTATCAGCCCCAGCATTTT.

This chain uses TRBV12-3 or TRBV12-4 with TRBJ1-6, with D tentatively TRBD1 (6 bases). The CDR3 is made up of 15 amino acids. The germline V and J ends were trimmed by 2 bases and 5 bases, with 10 bases remaining between them. DNA for the CDR3: TGTGCCAGCAGTTTAAGGACAGCCAATAATTCACCCCTCCACTTT. Its translation: CASSLRTANNSPLHF.

The gene calls are TRBV5-1 and TRBJ1-1, with 8 bases aligning to TRBD1. J lost 6 bases, V lost 6 bases, and 7 bases had no gene match. Germline V gene lookup returns CDR1 SGHRS and CDR2 YFSETQ. This CDR3 has 13 residues. CDR3 sequence: CASTRTGGAEAFF. The CDR3 DNA follows: TGCGCCAGCACTCGAACAGGGGGGGCTGAAGCTTTCTTT. Variable domain in full (rest from reference TRBV5-1 and TRBJ1-1): KAGVTQTPRYLIKTRGQQVTLSCSPISGHRSVSWYQQTPGQGLQFLFEYFSETQRNKGNFPGRFSGRQFSNSRSEMNVSTLELGDSALYLCASTRTGGAEAFFGQGTRLTVV.

This chain links TRBV7-8 with TRBJ2-6, with unresolved D. The germline CDR1 and CDR2 sequences are SGHVS and FQNEAQ. The CDR3 length is 18 residues. Trimming took 1 base from V and 0 from J, leaving 13 bases between them. CDR3 sequence: CASSLGGLFLSGANVLTF. CDR3 nucleotide sequence: TGTGCCAGCAGCTTAGGAGGCCTATTCCTCTCTGGGGCCAACGTCCTGACTTTC.